Reported below is one TCR beta chain. Its antigen remains undetermined. Base qualities were left out, and no much larger clone turns up one base away. The sample originates from a study of blood T cell repertoires in COVID-19 (dated by TCRdb to 2018 to 2021). Regarding the research as a whole: Samples covering the acute and convalescent phases of COVID-19 were provided by collaborators in the United States, Italy and Spain. The material from the prospective study consisted of cDNA or gDNA derived from T cells, B-cell-depleted T cells, or PBMCs. The dataset comprised deeply sampled blood TCRbeta repertoires from subjects exposed to, actively infected with, or recovered from COVID-19. The repertoires were released in a freely available public database intended as a resource for research on the immune response to SARS-CoV-2. The samples were drawn from the first 160 participants of the ongoing ImmuneRACE study and from 950 to 1,500 subjects provided by 6 global collaborators. A de-identified subject ID, COVID-19 status, age in years and sex were almost always included in the sample metadata. Where HLA class I and class II types were available, the types were taken from metadata supplied by the sample provider, not from assay-based typing. The paper as a whole reports these results and caveats: The quantity of clinical and demographic metadata differed by source and by participant and was supplied without curation.

TCRbeta CDR3 regions were amplified from genomic DNA using the immunoSEQ Assay, a bias-controlled multiplex PCR. The study's processing was this. Within the assay, amplification of reference gene primers was used to estimate how many nucleated cells each sample contained. To quantify the absolute abundance of each unique TCRbeta CDR3 rearrangement, sequence reads were collapsed and filtered. For each sample, productive Simpson clonality was calculated as the square root of Simpson's diversity index across productive rearrangements. Not all clones reach the TCRdb copy of this immuneACCESS table, which keeps in-frame sequences only. Checked studies attribute under half of the gap to unresolved V genes and leave the rest unexplained. V and J calls and clone size follow that table, whereas D and trimming were derived from the DNA. This sample gives about 160,000 clones in total; approximately 81% of them show up just once. Of the sample, about 5.7% is held by the ten largest clones.

Looking up the germline V gene yields CDR1 SQVTM and CDR2 ANQGSEA. The junction shows trimming of 2 bases on V and 8 bases on J, and the gene matches do not reach 11 bases of it. The CDR3 runs 15 amino acids, cysteine and phenylalanine included. CDR3 DNA is the only sequence kept; it has 45 bases, read in frame from the first base. Participants in the prospective study were enrolled through a virtual design, were aged about 18 to 90 years, and lived in approximately 25 United States geographic areas. To assign participants to cohorts, the prospective study relied on clinical history that participants themselves reported in a screening survey and a study questionnaire. In the prospective study, mobile phlebotomists collected whole blood, serum and a nasopharyngeal or oropharyngeal swab from each participant. Prospective study participants could optionally give additional blood draws and questionnaires over an approximately 2-month period. Before DNA extraction, blood samples from the prospective study were shipped at room temperature or frozen.

The sequence links TRBV29-1 to TRBJ2-1; TRBD2 aligns with 8 central bases. The sequenced material came from PBMCs or T cells enriched from blood (not recorded which). This TCR came from a woman aged 40 to 50 with acute COVID-19. The DNA sequence is TGCAGCGTTGAACTACCGGGACTAGTATTCGATGAGCAGTTCTTC. Translated, it reads CSVELPGLVFDEQFF.